This T cell receptor (beta chain) was identified in a study of control samples from healthy donors and cancer patients. The data were produced by immunoSEQ multiplex PCR, yet TCRdb's version contains in-frame clones alone and is incomplete. The sample yields under 55,000 clones, roughly 80% seen once. The source material was blood. The TCR sequence derives from a man in his sixties or seventies in good health.

The CDR3 region has the DNA TGTGCCAGCAGCTTAGGATGGAACCGCCCGGACACTGAAGCTTTCTTT. Its translation is CASSLGWNRPDTEAFF. The rearrangement joins TRBV11-2 to TRBJ1-1, with D unclear. Trimming cost V 1 base and J 3 bases, with 15 bases left between them. Per germline, CDR1 SGHAT and CDR2 FQNNGV. This CDR3 spans 16 amino acids.